This TCR beta chain was documented in a study of human thymus T cells. The assay was immunoSEQ multiplex PCR, and TCRdb's table has in-frame clones only and misses some. The sample has roughly 86,000 clones; about 96% are singletons. V was trimmed by 5 bases and J by 4 bases, leaving 23 bases between them. The length of the CDR3 is 18 residues. Per germline, CDR1 SGHAT and CDR2 FQNNGV. Corrective heart surgery yielded the resections from which the thymus tissue came. The sequenced sample consisted of thymus tissue. This clonotype was sampled from a boy younger than two with a congenital heart defect but otherwise immunologically healthy. The rearrangement links TRBV11-2 to TRBJ2-2, with a weak D call TRBD1 (6 bases). CDR3 loop: CASSPKGGRQRFTGELFF. The CDR3, as DNA: TGTGCCAGCAGCCCAAAAGGGGGAAGACAGAGGTTCACCGGGGAGCTGTTTTTT.